This T cell receptor (beta chain) appears in the sequencing data of a study of blood T cell repertoires in COVID-19. Overall study: Donors in the United States, Italy and Spain gave samples during acute or convalescent COVID-19. Nucleic acid was either cDNA or gDNA, and it came from T cells, B-cell-depleted T cells, or PBMCs.

Original methodology: Amplification of reference gene primers provided the estimated nucleated cell counts. Sequencing used immunoSEQ multiplex PCR; TCRdb keeps in-frame clones, though not all of them. The V and J calls and clone size are taken from that table; D and trimming were inferred from the DNA. The sample lists around 250,000 clones; roughly 89% were seen once. Source material: peripheral blood. The clonotype was recovered from a woman between 40 and 55 years old who had recovered from COVID-19.

For the CDR3, the DNA is TGTGCCACCAGCAGAGTAAGGCTAGCGAACACCTACGAGCAGTACTTC. This sequence encodes CATSRVRLANTYEQYF. This chain uses TRBV15 with TRBJ2-7; the D gene is possibly TRBD2 (6 bases). Deletions cut 1 base from V and 2 bases from J, with 15 bases between. The V gene's germline CDR1 is LNHNV and CDR2 YYDKDF (reference sequence). The CDR3 totals 16 residues.